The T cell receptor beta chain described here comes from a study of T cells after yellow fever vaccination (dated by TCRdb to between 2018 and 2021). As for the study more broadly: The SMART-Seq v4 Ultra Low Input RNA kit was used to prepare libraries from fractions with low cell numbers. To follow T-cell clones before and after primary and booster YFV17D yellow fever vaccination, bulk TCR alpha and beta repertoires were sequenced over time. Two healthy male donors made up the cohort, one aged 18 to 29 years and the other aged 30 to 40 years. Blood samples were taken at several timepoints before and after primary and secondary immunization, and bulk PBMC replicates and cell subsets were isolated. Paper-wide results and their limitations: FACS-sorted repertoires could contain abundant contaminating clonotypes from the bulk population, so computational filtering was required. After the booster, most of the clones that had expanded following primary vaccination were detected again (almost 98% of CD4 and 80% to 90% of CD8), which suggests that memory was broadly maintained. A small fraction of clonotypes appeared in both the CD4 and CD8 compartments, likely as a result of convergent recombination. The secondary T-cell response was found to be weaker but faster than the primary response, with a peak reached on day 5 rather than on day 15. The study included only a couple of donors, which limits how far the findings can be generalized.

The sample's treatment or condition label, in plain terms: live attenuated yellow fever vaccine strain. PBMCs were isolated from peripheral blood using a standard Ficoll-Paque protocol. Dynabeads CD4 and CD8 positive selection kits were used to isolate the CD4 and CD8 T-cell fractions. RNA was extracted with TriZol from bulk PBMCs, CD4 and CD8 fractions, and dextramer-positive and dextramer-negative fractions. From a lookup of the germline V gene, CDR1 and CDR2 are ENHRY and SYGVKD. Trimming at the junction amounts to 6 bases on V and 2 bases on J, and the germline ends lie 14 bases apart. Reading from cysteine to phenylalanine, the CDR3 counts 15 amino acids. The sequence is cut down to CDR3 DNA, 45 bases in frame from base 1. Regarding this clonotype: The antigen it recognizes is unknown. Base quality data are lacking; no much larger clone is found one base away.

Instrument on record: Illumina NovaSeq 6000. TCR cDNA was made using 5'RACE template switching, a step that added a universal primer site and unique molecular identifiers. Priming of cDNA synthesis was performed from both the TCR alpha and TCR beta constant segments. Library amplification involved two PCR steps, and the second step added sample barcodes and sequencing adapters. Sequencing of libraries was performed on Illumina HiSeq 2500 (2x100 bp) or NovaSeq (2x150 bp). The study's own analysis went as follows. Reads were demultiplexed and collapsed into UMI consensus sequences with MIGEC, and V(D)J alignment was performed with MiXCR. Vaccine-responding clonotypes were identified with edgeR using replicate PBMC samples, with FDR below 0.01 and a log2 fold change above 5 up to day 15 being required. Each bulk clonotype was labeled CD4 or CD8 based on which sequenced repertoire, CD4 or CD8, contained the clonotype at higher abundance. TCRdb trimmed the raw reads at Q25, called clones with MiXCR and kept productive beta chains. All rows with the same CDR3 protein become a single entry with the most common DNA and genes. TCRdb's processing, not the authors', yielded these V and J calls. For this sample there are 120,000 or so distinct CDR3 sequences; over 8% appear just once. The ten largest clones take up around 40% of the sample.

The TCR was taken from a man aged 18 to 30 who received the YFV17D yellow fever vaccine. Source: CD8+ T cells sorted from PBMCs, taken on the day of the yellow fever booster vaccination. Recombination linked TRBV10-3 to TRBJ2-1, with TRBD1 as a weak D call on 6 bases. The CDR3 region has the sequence CAIRERTETYNEQFF. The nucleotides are TGTGCCATCAGGGAACGGACAGAAACCTACAATGAGCAGTTCTTC.